A selection of T cell receptor beta chains follows, all from one sample in a study of technical replicates of blood from a handful of donors. Measured with immunoSEQ multiplex PCR; TCRdb has only the in-frame clones, and not every one. Among about 88,000 clones listed, approximately 95% were seen once. Input material: T cells isolated from PBMCs. Receptors originate from a human donor in good health. Both conserved end residues are part of each CDR3. D genes are given only for firm matches. Clone size appears in some rows only: once, few, many, or a class for an expanded clone.

CDR3 length | J gene | D gene | clone size | V gene | CDR3 DNA | CDR3 protein
13 | TRBJ2-1 | TRBD2 | . | TRBV7-6 | TGTGCCAGCAGCCAAGGGAGGGTCAATGAGCAGTTCTTC | CASSQGRVNEQFF
16 | TRBJ2-7 | TRBD1 | . | TRBV7-9 | TGTGCCAGCAGCACCCGGAGGGACAGGAACTCCTACGAGCAGTACTTC | CASSTRRDRNSYEQYF
16 | TRBJ1-4 | TRBD1 | . | TRBV6-5 | TGTGCCAGCAGTTATGGGACAGGGTACACTAATGAAAAACTGTTTTTT | CASSYGTGYTNEKLFF
13 | TRBJ2-7 | . | . | TRBV7-9 | TGTGCCAGCAGCCGGAGGGAATCCTACGAGCAGTACTTC | CASSRRESYEQYF
13 | TRBJ2-7 | . | few | TRBV28 | TGTGCCAGCAGTTTAGGGACAACCTACGAGCAGTACTTC | CASSLGTTYEQYF
13 | TRBJ1-2 | TRBD1 | . | TRBV10-2 | TGCGCCAGTCACGACAGGGCTGACTATGGCTACACCTTC | CASHDRADYGYTF
15 | TRBJ2-7 | TRBD1 | . | TRBV7-9 | TGTGCCAGCAGCTACCCCGGGACAGAAAGAAATGAGCAGTACTTC | CASSYPGTERNEQYF
17 | TRBJ1-5 | TRBD1 | . | TRBV5-5 | TGTGCCAGCAGCTTAAGTCGATCACAGGGGGCAATTCAGCCCCAGCATTTT | CASSLSRSQGAIQPQHF
14 | TRBJ2-5 | . | . | TRBV6-5 | TGTGCCAGCAGTTACGCGGGACTCCAAGAGACCCAGTACTTC | CASSYAGLQETQYF
15 | TRBJ1-5 | . | . | TRBV6-5 | TGTGCCAGCAGTCAACAGACAGGTCGCAATCAGCCCCAGCATTTT | CASSQQTGRNQPQHF
15 | TRBJ1-5 | . | . | TRBV5-6 | TGTGCCAGCAGCTTGTTCGGGATGGGCAATCAGCCCCAGCATTTT | CASSLFGMGNQPQHF
19 | TRBJ2-7 | TRBD2 | . | TRBV29-1 | TGCAGCGTAGCCCGACCGGGCGGGTCAGAACTAGCGGGGACCTACGAGCAGTACTTC | CSVARPGGSELAGTYEQYF
12 | TRBJ2-2 | . | . | TRBV30 | TGTGCCTGGGGAGACGTTATCGGGGAGCTGTTTTTT | CAWGDVIGELFF